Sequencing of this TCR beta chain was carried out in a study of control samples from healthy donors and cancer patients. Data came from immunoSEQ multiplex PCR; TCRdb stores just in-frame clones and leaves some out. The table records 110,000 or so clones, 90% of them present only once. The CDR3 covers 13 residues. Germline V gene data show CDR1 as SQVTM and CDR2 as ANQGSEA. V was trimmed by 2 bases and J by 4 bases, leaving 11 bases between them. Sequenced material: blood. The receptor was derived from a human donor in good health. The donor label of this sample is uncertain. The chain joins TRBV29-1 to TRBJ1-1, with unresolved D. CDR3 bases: TGCAGCGTTGAACGAGGGAGAAGCACTGAAGCTTTCTTT. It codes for CSVERGRSTEAFF. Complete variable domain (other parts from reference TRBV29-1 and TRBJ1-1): SAVISQKPSRDICQRGTSLTIQCQVDSQVTMMFWYRQQPGQSLTLIATANQGSEATYESGFVIDKFPISRPNLTFSTLTVSNMSPEDSSIYLCSVERGRSTEAFFGQGTRLTVV.